Sequencing of this TCR beta chain was carried out in a study of patients and donors after allogeneic stem cell transplantation. This clonotype occurred a few times. TCRdb re-derived calls from the RT-PCR reads in MiXCR, one entry per CDR3 protein. Of about 960,000 distinct CDR3 sequences listed, about 20% were seen once; the top ten hold 5.5% to 6.5%. The CDR3 length is 13 residues. The V end was cut by 0 bases, the J end by 7 bases, with 10 bases between. Material: blood, either unsorted or a sorted T cell fraction (not recorded which). This receptor was taken from a human donor who was either an allogeneic HSCT recipient or a stem cell or donor lymphocyte infusion donor (not recorded which). It is not recorded whose cells these are; they may come from a transplant donor. This chain connects TRBV12-3 or TRBV12-4 to TRBJ2-7; D possibly corresponds to TRBD2 (5 bases). This chain's CDR3 is CASSLAGRGEQYF. The CDR3 nucleotides read TGTGCCAGCAGTTTAGCCGGACGCGGGGAGCAGTACTTC.